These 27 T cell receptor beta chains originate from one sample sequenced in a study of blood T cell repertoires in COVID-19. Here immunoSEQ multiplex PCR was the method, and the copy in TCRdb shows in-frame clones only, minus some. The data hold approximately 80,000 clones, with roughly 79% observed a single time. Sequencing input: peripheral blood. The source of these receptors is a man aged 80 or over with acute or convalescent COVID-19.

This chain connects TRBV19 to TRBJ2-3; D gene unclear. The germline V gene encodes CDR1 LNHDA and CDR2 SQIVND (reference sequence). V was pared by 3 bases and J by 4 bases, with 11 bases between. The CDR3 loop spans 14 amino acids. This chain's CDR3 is CASSIRDSADTQYF. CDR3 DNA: TGTGCCAGTAGTATCCGAGACTCAGCAGATACGCAGTATTTT. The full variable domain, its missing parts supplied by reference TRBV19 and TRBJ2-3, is DGGITQSPKYLFRKEGQNVTLSCEQNLNHDAMYWYRQDPGQGLRLIYYSQIVNDFQKGDIAEGYSVSREKKESFPLTVTSAQKNPTAFYLCASSIRDSADTQYFGPGTRLTVL.

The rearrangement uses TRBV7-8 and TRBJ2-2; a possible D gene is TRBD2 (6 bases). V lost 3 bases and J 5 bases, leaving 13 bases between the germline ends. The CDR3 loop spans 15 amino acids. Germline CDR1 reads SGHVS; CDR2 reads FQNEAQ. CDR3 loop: CASSLRREGTGELFF. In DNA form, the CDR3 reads TGTGCCAGCAGCTTGAGGCGGGAAGGGACCGGGGAGCTGTTTTTT.

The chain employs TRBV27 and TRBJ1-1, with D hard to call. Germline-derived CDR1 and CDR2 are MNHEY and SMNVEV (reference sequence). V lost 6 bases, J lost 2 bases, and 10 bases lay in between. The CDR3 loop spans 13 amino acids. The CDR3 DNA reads TGTGCCAGCAGACGCACGAGTAACACTGAAGCTTTCTTT. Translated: CASRRTSNTEAFF.

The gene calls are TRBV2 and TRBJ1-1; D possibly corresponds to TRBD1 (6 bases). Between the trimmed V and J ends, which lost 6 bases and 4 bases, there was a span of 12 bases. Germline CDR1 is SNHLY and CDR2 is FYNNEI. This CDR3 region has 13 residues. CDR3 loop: CASRGQWGTEAFF. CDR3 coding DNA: TGTGCCAGCAGAGGACAGTGGGGCACTGAAGCTTTCTTT. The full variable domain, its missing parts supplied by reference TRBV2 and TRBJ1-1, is EPEVTQTPSHQVTQMGQEVILRCVPISNHLYFYWYRQILGQKVEFLVSFYNNEISEKSEIFDDQFSVERPDGSNFTLKIRSTKLEDSAMYFCASRGQWGTEAFFGQGTRLTVV.

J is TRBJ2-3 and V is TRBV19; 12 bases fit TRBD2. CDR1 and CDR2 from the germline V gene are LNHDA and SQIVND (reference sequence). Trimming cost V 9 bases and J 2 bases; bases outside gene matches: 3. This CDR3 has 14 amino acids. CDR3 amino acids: CASRLAGVTDTQYF. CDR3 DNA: TGTGCCAGCCGACTAGCGGGAGTCACAGATACGCAGTATTTT.

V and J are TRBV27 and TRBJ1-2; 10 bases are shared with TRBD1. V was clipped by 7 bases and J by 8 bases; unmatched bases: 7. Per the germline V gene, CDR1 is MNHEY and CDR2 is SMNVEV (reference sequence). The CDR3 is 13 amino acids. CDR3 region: CASKTDRGRGYTF. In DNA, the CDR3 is TGTGCCAGCAAAACCGACAGGGGGCGAGGCTACACCTTC.

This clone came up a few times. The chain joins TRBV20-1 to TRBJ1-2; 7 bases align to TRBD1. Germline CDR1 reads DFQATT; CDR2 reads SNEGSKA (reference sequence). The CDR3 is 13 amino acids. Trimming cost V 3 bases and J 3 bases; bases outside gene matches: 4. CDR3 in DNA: TGCAGTGCTAGTATTCAGGGGGACTATGGCTACACCTTC. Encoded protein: CSASIQGDYGYTF.

The DNA for the CDR3 is TGTGCCAGCAGCTTACTAGTACCTACAGCAGATACGCAGTATTTT. Encoded protein: CASSLLVPTADTQYF. The chain is built from TRBV2 and TRBJ2-3; a possible D gene is TRBD2 (5 bases). V shed 6 bases and J shed 4 bases, with 17 bases lying between them. Germline lookup yields CDR1 SNHLY and CDR2 FYNNEI. This CDR3 comprises 15 residues.

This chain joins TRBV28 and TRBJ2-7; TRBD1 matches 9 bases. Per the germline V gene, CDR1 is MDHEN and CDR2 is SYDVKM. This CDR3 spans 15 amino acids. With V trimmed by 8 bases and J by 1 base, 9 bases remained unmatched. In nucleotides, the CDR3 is TGTGCCAGCCTTAGCGCGACAGGGGGTTCCTACGAGCAGTACTTC. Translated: CASLSATGGSYEQYF.

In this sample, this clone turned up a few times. CDR3 DNA: TGTGCCAGCAATCCCCTCTTACAGGATAGCTCCTACGAGCAGTACTTC. Its translation: CASNPLLQDSSYEQYF. This chain uses TRBV7-3 with TRBJ2-7; TRBD1 might be the D (5 bases). Germline V gene lookup returns CDR1 SGHTA and CDR2 FQGTGA. Trimming removed 7 bases from V and 0 bases from J, with 19 bases in between. The CDR3 runs to 16 residues.

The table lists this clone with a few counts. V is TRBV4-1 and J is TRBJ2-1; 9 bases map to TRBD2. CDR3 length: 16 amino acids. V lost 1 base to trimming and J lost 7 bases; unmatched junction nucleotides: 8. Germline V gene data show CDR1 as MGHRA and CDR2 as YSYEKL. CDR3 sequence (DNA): TGCGCCAGCAGCCAAGTGCACTCTAGCGGGGTAAATGAGCAGTTCTTC. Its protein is CASSQVHSSGVNEQFF.

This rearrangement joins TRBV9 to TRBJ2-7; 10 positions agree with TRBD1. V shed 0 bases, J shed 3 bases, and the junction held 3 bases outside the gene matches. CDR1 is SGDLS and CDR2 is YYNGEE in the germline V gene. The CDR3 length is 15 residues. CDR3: CASSVGGQGNYEQYF. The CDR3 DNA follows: TGTGCCAGCAGCGTAGGGGGACAGGGGAACTACGAGCAGTACTTC.

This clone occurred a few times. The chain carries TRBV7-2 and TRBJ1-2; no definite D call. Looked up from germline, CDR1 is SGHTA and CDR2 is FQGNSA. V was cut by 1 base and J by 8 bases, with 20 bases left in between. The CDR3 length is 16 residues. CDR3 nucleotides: TGTGCCAGCAGCTTAGGCCAGTGGGCCCTATTTAGGGGCTACACCTTC. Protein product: CASSLGQWALFRGYTF.

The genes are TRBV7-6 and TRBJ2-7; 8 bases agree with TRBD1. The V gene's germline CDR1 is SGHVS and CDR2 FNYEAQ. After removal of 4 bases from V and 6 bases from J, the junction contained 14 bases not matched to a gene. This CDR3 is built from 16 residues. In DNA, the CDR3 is TGTGCCAGCAGCTCCTTCATTGTGGACAGGGAAAGCGAGCAGTACTTC. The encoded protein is CASSSFIVDRESEQYF.

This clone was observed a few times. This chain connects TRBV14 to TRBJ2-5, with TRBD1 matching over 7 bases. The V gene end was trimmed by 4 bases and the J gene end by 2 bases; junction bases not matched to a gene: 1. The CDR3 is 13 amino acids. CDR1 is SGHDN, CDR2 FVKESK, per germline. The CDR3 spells CASSRGQQETQYF. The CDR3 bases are TGTGCCAGCAGCCGGGGACAGCAAGAGACCCAGTACTTC.

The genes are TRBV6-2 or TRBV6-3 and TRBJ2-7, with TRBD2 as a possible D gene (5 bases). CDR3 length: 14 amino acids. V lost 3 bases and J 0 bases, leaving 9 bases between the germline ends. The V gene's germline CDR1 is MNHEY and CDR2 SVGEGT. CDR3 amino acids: CASSYRRGSYEQYF. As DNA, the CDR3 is TGTGCCAGCAGTTATAGACGGGGCTCCTACGAGCAGTACTTC.

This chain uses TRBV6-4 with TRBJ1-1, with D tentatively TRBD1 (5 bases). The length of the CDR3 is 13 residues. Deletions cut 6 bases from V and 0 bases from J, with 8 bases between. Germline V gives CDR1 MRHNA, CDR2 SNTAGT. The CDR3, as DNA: TGTGCCAGCAGCAGGGAAATGAACACTGAAGCTTTCTTT. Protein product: CASSREMNTEAFF.

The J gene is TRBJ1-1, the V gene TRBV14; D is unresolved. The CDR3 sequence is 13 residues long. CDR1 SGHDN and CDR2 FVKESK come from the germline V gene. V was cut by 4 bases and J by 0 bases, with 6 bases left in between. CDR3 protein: CASSLQLNTEAFF. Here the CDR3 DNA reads TGTGCCAGCAGCCTCCAATTGAACACTGAAGCTTTCTTT. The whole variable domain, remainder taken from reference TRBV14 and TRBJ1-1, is EAGVTQFPSHSVIEKGQTVTLRCDPISGHDNLYWYRRVMGKEIKFLLHFVKESKQDESGMPNNRFLAERTGGTYSTLKVQPAELEDSGVYFCASSLQLNTEAFFGQGTRLTVV.

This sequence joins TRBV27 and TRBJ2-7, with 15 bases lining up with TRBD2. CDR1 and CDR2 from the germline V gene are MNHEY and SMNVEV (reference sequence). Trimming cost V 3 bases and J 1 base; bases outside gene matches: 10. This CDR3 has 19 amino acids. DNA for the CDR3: TGTGCCAGCAGTTTCCCGCCGGGACTAGCGGGAGGAGCGTCCTACGAGCAGTACTTC. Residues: CASSFPPGLAGGASYEQYF.

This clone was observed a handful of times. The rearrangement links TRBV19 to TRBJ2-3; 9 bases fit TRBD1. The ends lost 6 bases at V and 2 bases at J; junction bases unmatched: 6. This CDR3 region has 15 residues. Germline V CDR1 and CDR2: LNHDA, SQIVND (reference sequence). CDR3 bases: TGTGCCAGTAGCCGGACAGGGGTGTCCACAGATACGCAGTATTTT. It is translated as CASSRTGVSTDTQYF.

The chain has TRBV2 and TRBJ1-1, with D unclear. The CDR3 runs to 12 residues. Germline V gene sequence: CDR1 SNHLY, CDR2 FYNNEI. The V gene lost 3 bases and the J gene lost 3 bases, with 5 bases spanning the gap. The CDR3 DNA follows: TGTGCCAGCAGTGAGGGCGACACTGAAGCTTTCTTT. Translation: CASSEGDTEAFF.

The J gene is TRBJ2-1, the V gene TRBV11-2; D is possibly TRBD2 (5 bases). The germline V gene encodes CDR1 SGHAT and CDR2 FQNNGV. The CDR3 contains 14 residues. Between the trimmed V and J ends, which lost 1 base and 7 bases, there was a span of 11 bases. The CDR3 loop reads CASSLGGSNNEQFF. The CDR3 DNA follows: TGTGCCAGCAGCTTAGGAGGGAGTAATAATGAGCAGTTCTTC. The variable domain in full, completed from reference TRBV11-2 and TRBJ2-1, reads EAGVAQSPRYKIIEKRQSVAFWCNPISGHATLYWYQQILGQGPKLLIQFQNNGVVDDSQLPKDRFSAERLKGVDSTLKIQPAKLEDSAVYLCASSLGGSNNEQFFGPGTRLTVL.

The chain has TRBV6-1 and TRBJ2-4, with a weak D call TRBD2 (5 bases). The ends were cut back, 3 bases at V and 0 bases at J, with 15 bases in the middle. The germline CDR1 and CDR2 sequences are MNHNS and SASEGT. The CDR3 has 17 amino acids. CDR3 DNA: TGTGCCAGCAGTGACGGGATCCAGGCCCTAGCCAAAAACATTCAGTACTTC. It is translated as CASSDGIQALAKNIQYF.

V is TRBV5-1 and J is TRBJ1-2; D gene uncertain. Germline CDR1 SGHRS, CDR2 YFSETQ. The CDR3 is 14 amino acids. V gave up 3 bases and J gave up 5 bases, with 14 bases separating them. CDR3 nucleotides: TGCGCCAGCAGCTCAGGAGATGGAGGGTATGGCTACACCTTC. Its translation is CASSSGDGGYGYTF.

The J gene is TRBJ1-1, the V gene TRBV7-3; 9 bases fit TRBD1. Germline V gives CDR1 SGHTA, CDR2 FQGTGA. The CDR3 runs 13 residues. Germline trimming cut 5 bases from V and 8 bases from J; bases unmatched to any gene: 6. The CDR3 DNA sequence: TGTGCCAGCAGCCCAACAGGGGGCGCGGAAGCTTTCTTT. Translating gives CASSPTGGAEAFF.

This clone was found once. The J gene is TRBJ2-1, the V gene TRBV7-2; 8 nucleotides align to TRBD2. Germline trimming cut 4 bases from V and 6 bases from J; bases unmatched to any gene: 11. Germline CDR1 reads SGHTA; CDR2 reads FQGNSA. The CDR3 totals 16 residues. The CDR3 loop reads CASSSRSGGRGNEQFF. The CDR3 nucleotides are TGTGCCAGCAGCTCCAGGAGCGGGGGTAGGGGCAATGAGCAGTTCTTC.

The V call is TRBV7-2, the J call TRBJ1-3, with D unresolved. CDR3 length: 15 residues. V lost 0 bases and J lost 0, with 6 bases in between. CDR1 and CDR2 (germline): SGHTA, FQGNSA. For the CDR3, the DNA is TGTGCCAGCAGCTTAGCGGTGAGCTCTGGAAACACCATATATTTT. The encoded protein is CASSLAVSSGNTIYF.